This T cell receptor (beta chain) derives from a study of a mutant IDH1 vaccine in newly diagnosed glioma. Study background: Vaccines were first given 4-6 weeks after radiotherapy alone, or with temozolomide cycles. Treated patients, about 60% male and roughly 38% female, averaged about 40 years of age. Study-wide results and caveats: Patients showed vaccine-induced immune responses at a rate of roughly 93%.

Remarks on this clone: The antigen is not known.

Some clones are missing from TCRdb's copy, which holds only in-frame ones; the method was immunoSEQ multiplex PCR. Of over 95,000 clones listed, approximately 87% are singletons. CDR1 SGHRS and CDR2 YFSETQ come from the germline V gene. This CDR3 contains 16 residues. The junction had 8 bases not matched to a gene; V was cut back by 4 bases and J by 2 bases. Stated time point: week 11, during vaccination. It was 300 ug of mutant IDH1 20-mer peptide that made up each vaccine dose, given with topical imiquimod. New WHO grade 3 or 4 IDH1-mutant, ATRX-lost astrocytomas were present in all donors. The rearrangement links TRBV5-1 to TRBJ2-5, with 10 bases matching TRBD2. The source was PBMCs, collected from a glioma patient whose treatment included an IDH1 peptide vaccine. The receptor was isolated from a woman in her fifties or sixties with glioma. CDR3 coding DNA: TGCGCCAGCAGCCAAAGAGCGGGAGGGCCTCAAGAGACCCAGTACTTC. As protein: CASSQRAGGPQETQYF.